This T cell receptor beta chain was obtained from a study of shared clonotypes between healthy human individuals. Study results and caveats: Clonotype sharing across a handful of donors was observed for around 5.1% of naive CD4 clonotypes.

Sequenced by immunoSEQ multiplex PCR; TCRdb stores in-frame clones only, minus some. The repertoire consists of some 1,600,000 clones, with under 99% occurring once and the leading ten covering roughly 0.45%. Trimming shortened V by 3 bases and J by 7 bases, and 16 bases separated the two germline ends. Germline V CDR1 and CDR2: SGHKS, YYEKEE (reference sequence). This CDR3 spans 14 amino acids. Turning to this clone: Its antigen is as yet unknown.

Researchers partitioned CD4+ cells into CD45RA+ naive and CD45RA-negative memory subsets. V usage is TRBV5-5 and J usage is TRBJ1-2; D might be TRBD1 (5 bases). Sequenced: naive CD4+ T cells sorted from blood. Subset meaning: CD45RA+ positively selected. The origin of this receptor is a man aged 25 to 45 in good health. The CDR3 coding sequence is TGTGCCAGCAGCTCGACGGGAGGGGTTTTTGGCTACACCTTC. As protein: CASSSTGGVFGYTF.